This T cell receptor beta chain is from a study of beta chain features in type 1 diabetes. Findings and caveats of the study: Type 1 diabetes patients showed a moderate but significant shortening of TCRB CDR3s in all four CD4+ subsets.

Markers CD45RO/CCR7/CD25/CD127/CD95/CD27 served to sort CD4+ naive, central memory, regulatory and stem cell-like memory cells. The entirety of the isolated RNA underwent reverse transcription, so expressed TCRB transcripts were sequenced. Assay used: immunoSEQ multiplex PCR; TCRdb lists only in-frame clones, some missing. Here the sample spans roughly 350,000 clones, 9.6% being singletons. This clone showed up just a few times. Its matching antigen is unknown. The source material was central memory CD4+ T cells from blood. The receptor was isolated from a man aged 30 to 39 with type 1 diabetes.

CDR3 bases: TGTGCCAGCTCACCAAGGGGCCTAGAGACCCAGTACTTC. It codes for CASSPRGLETQYF. The rearrangement joins TRBV18 to TRBJ2-5; TRBD1 is a possible D gene (5 bases). CDR3 size: 13 residues. Germline V CDR1 and CDR2: KGHSH, LQKENI. V gave up 2 bases and J gave up 4 bases, with 8 bases separating them.